These T cell receptor beta chains were read from a single sample in a study of blood T cell repertoires in COVID-19. Assay used: immunoSEQ multiplex PCR; TCRdb lists only in-frame clones, some missing. The sample records 110,000 to 150,000 clones, about 89% being singletons. The sequenced sample was peripheral blood. Every receptor here comes from a man in his sixties with active or convalescent COVID-19. CDR3s include the opening cysteine and the closing phenylalanine or tryptophan. Each record gives: clone size, J gene, V gene, D gene, CDR3 protein, CDR3 DNA. D genes are given only for firm matches. Not every row has a clone size; where given, it reads once, few, many or a size class.

>-|TRBJ1-3|TRBV2|TRBD1
CASGQGENTIYF
TGTGCTTCCGGACAGGGGGAAAACACCATATATTTT
>-|TRBJ1-2|TRBV28|TRBD1
CASRSIGLTGDYGYTF
TGTGCCAGTAGGTCAATAGGACTAACAGGGGACTATGGCTACACCTTC
>-|TRBJ2-5|TRBV14|-
CASSQDRQETQYF
TGTGCCAGCAGCCAAGACAGACAAGAGACCCAGTACTTC
>-|TRBJ2-1|TRBV7-8|TRBD1
CASTARGKQGNEQFF
TGTGCCAGCACCGCAAGGGGAAAACAGGGGAATGAGCAGTTCTTC
>-|TRBJ1-2|TRBV4-2|-
CASSQDRGPGHRNYGYTF
TGTGCCAGCAGCCAAGATAGGGGTCCGGGACACCGAAACTATGGCTACACCTTC
>-|TRBJ2-3|TRBV5-1|-
CASSLNRPGTDTQYF
TGCGCCAGCAGCTTGAACAGACCAGGAACAGATACGCAGTATTTT
>-|TRBJ1-2|TRBV7-8|TRBD1
CASSRPRDRDSFYTF
TGTGCCAGCAGCCGACCCAGGGACAGGGACTCCTTCTACACCTTC
>-|TRBJ2-7|TRBV5-6|-
CASSLGRQLYYEQYF
TGTGCCAGCAGCTTGGGGAGACAGTTATACTACGAGCAGTACTTC
>-|TRBJ1-6|TRBV27|-
CASSLIPGNSYNSPLHF
TGTGCCAGCAGTTTAATCCCGGGGAACTCCTATAATTCACCCCTCCACTTT
>-|TRBJ2-4|TRBV7-9|TRBD1
CASSRGGAGNIQYF
TGTGCCAGCAGCCGAGGGGGCGCGGGAAACATTCAGTACTTC
>-|TRBJ2-7|TRBV6-2/TRBV6-3|-
CASSQIGYSAYEQYF
TGTGCCAGCAGTCAGATAGGATATAGCGCATACGAGCAGTACTTC
>-|TRBJ2-3|TRBV4-2|-
CASSRDRSTDTQYF
TGTGCCAGCAGCCGAGACAGGTCCACAGATACGCAGTATTTT
>-|TRBJ1-2|TRBV19|-
CASSITGQLNYGYTF
TGTGCCAGTAGTATCACCGGACAGCTTAACTATGGCTACACCTTC
>few|TRBJ1-5|TRBV3-1/TRBV3-2|-
CASSLSGSGRSNQPQHF
TGTGCCAGCAGCCTCTCTGGGTCAGGGCGGAGCAATCAGCCCCAGCATTTT
>-|TRBJ2-5|TRBV3-1/TRBV3-2|TRBD2
CASSQDPLRGGLQETQYF
TGTGCCAGCAGCCAAGATCCCCTGCGGGGGGGCCTCCAAGAGACCCAGTACTTC
>few|TRBJ2-3|TRBV28|TRBD2
CASSRLAGASSTDTQYF
TGTGCCAGCAGCCGTCTAGCGGGGGCTTCTAGCACAGATACGCAGTATTTT
>-|TRBJ1-2|TRBV20-1|TRBD1
CSARDRGGYTF
TGCAGTGCGCGGGACAGGGGTGGCTACACCTTC
>-|TRBJ1-1|TRBV28|TRBD1
CASSSQPGQGVGEAFF
TGTGCCAGCAGTTCCCAACCGGGACAGGGGGTCGGTGAAGCTTTCTTT
>-|TRBJ1-6|TRBV6-2/TRBV6-3|-
CASSPQIVGDVGSPLHF
TGTGCCAGCAGTCCGCAGATTGTGGGTGACGTCGGGTCACCCCTCCACTTT
>once|TRBJ1-6|TRBV3-1/TRBV3-2|-
CASSQGQGGNSPLHF
TGTGCCAGCAGCCAAGGGCAGGGTGGGAATTCACCCCTCCACTTT
>-|TRBJ2-1|TRBV21-1|-
CASSKDGANEQFF
TGTGCCAGCAGCAAAGATGGGGCCAATGAGCAGTTCTTC
>-|TRBJ2-1|TRBV5-1|TRBD2
CASIPPGGSTAGEQFF
TGCGCCAGCATTCCCCCCGGCGGGAGCACGGCGGGGGAGCAGTTCTTC
>-|TRBJ2-3|TRBV19|TRBD2
CASRYGGGRGDTQYF
TGTGCCAGTAGGTATGGGGGAGGGAGAGGAGATACGCAGTATTTT
>few|TRBJ1-1|TRBV29-1|TRBD1
CSVLPTGTGSEAFF
TGCAGCGTCCTGCCTACCGGGACAGGGAGTGAAGCTTTCTTT
>-|TRBJ1-5|TRBV7-2|TRBD1
CASSQGQGAFQPQHF
TGTGCCAGCAGCCAGGGACAGGGGGCTTTTCAGCCCCAGCATTTT
>-|TRBJ1-1|TRBV27|-
CASREDTEAFF
TGTGCCAGTCGAGAGGACACTGAAGCTTTCTTT
>-|TRBJ1-5|TRBV7-9|TRBD1
CASSLDRTGGVRAQHF
TGTGCCAGCAGCTTAGACAGGACAGGGGGCGTTCGGGCCCAGCATTTT
>-|TRBJ2-3|TRBV3-1/TRBV3-2|-
CASSQDHRGGLTDTQYF
TGTGCCAGCAGCCAAGATCATAGGGGGGGCCTCACAGATACGCAGTATTTT
>-|TRBJ2-5|TRBV28|TRBD2
CASRAGGPGETQYF
TGTGCCAGCAGAGCGGGAGGGCCTGGCGAGACCCAGTACTTC
>-|TRBJ2-3|TRBV7-8|TRBD2
CASSSDPRGADTQYF
TGTGCCAGCAGCTCGGACCCCCGGGGGGCAGATACGCAGTATTTT
>-|TRBJ1-6|TRBV2|-
CASSEKRPLHF
TGTGCCAGCAGTGAAAAGCGACCCCTCCACTTT
>once|TRBJ2-7|TRBV7-2|TRBD1
CASSLAGTGLEEQYF
TGTGCCAGCAGCTTAGCTGGGACAGGGTTGGAGGAGCAGTACTTC
>once|TRBJ2-5|TRBV10-3|-
CAIRSGYVQETQYF
TGTGCCATCAGGTCAGGGTACGTACAAGAGACCCAGTACTTC
>-|TRBJ1-3|TRBV2|-
CASSLDSGRSGNTIYF
TGTGCCAGCAGTTTGGACAGTGGCCGCTCTGGAAACACCATATATTTT
>-|TRBJ1-2|TRBV11-2|-
CASSPTENYGYTF
TGTGCCAGCAGCCCGACAGAGAACTATGGCTACACCTTC
>-|TRBJ1-1|TRBV5-1|-
CASKGDTEAFF
TGCGCCAGCAAGGGAGATACTGAAGCTTTCTTT
>-|TRBJ2-2|TRBV5-1|TRBD1
CASSPVGTGDLDTGELFF
TGCGCCAGCAGCCCCGTAGGGACAGGGGATTTGGACACCGGGGAGCTGTTTTTT
>-|TRBJ2-1|TRBV4-2|-
CASQRDGSNNEQFF
TGTGCCAGCCAGAGGGATGGGTCTAACAATGAGCAGTTCTTC
>few|TRBJ1-1|TRBV4-1|TRBD1
CASSQGQGAGGTEAFF
TGCGCCAGCAGCCAGGGACAGGGGGCTGGAGGCACTGAAGCTTTCTTT
>-|TRBJ2-2|TRBV9|TRBD1
CASSVVRTGGTGELFF
TGTGCCAGCAGCGTAGTTAGGACAGGGGGCACCGGGGAGCTGTTTTTT
>-|TRBJ1-6|TRBV19|TRBD1
CASSIRTGGTTNSPLHF
TGTGCCAGTAGTATTAGGACAGGTGGAACCACTAATTCACCCCTCCACTTT
>-|TRBJ1-1|TRBV6-4|-
CASSATLHSEAFF
TGTGCCAGCAGTGCGACCTTACACAGTGAAGCTTTCTTT
>-|TRBJ2-3|TRBV25-1|TRBD2
CASTAGGMQYF
TGTGCCAGCACCGCGGGGGGGATGCAGTATTTT
>few|TRBJ1-1|TRBV28|-
CASSLSQGRGMNTEAFF
TGTGCCAGCAGTTTATCTCAGGGGAGAGGCATGAACACTGAAGCTTTCTTT
>-|TRBJ1-4|TRBV5-1|TRBD1
CASRLEGRQGATNEKLFF
TGCGCCAGCAGACTGGAGGGTAGGCAGGGGGCAACTAATGAAAAACTGTTTTTT
>-|TRBJ2-7|TRBV12-3/TRBV12-4|-
CASTTSGESEQYF
TGTGCCAGCACGACCTCTGGGGAGTCCGAGCAGTACTTC